Listed below are T cell receptor beta chains from one sample, sequenced in a study of cytomegalovirus exposure and HLA in healthy donors. Assay: immunoSEQ multiplex PCR; the TCRdb copy retains only in-frame clones and omits some. The repertoire holds approximately 51,000 clones, about four fifths seen once, with 2% to 2.5% in the top ten. Sequencing was performed on PBMCs. These TCRs come from a boy aged 5-17 years in good health and CMV-seropositive. Both conserved end residues are part of each CDR3.

v_gene: TRBV18
j_gene: TRBJ2-1
CDR3aa: CASSPQGSSYNEQFF

v_gene: TRBV5-1
j_gene: NA
CDR3aa: CASSLGTGIYEQYF

v_gene: TRBV6-1
j_gene: TRBJ1-5
CDR3aa: CASSELDGTDQPQHF

v_gene: TRBV6-5
j_gene: TRBJ1-3
CDR3aa: CASRNRRTGNTIYF

v_gene: TRBV11-1
j_gene: TRBJ2-5
CDR3aa: CASSYVAWQETQYF

v_gene: TRBV7-9
j_gene: TRBJ1-2
CDR3aa: CSSSTRQGNYGYTF

v_gene: TRBV5-1
j_gene: TRBJ1-2
CDR3aa: CASSLRGGPHGYTF

v_gene: TRBV6-1
j_gene: TRBJ2-4
CDR3aa: CAIYPPGLAKNIQYF

v_gene: TRBV6-1
j_gene: TRBJ2-2
CDR3aa: CASRDNYRGTGELFF

v_gene: TRBV7-2
j_gene: TRBJ2-1
CDR3aa: CASGSTSSNEQFF

v_gene: TRBV10-2
j_gene: TRBJ2-3
CDR3aa: CASTLTDTQYF

v_gene: TRBV6-1
j_gene: TRBJ1-5
CDR3aa: CASSGQVFSNQPQHF

v_gene: TRBV6-1
j_gene: TRBJ1-2
CDR3aa: CASSEVAANYGYTF

v_gene: TRBV29-1
j_gene: TRBJ2-3
CDR3aa: CSATGSGTDTQYF

v_gene: TRBV6-1
j_gene: TRBJ1-2
CDR3aa: CASSFRTGNGYTF

v_gene: TRBV6-5
j_gene: TRBJ1-4
CDR3aa: CASSYLGTNEKLFF

v_gene: TRBV27
j_gene: TRBJ1-1
CDR3aa: CASRFRVGGTEAFF

v_gene: TRBV16
j_gene: TRBJ1-5
CDR3aa: CASSRAGMNQPQHF

v_gene: TRBV7-2
j_gene: TRBJ1-6
CDR3aa: CASTPQANSNSPLHF

v_gene: TRBV27
j_gene: TRBJ2-7
CDR3aa: CASSSGPRYEQYF

v_gene: TRBV11-2
j_gene: TRBJ2-5
CDR3aa: CASSPFPGTEGTQYF

v_gene: TRBV6-1
j_gene: TRBJ2-3
CDR3aa: CASSDQEWEATDTQYF

v_gene: TRBV9
j_gene: TRBJ2-7
CDR3aa: CASSVGGLAGSEQYF

v_gene: TRBV2
j_gene: TRBJ2-4
CDR3aa: CASWTGVGAKNIQYF

v_gene: TRBV4-2
j_gene: TRBJ2-1
CDR3aa: CASSQTGTSANEQFF

v_gene: TRBV7-2
j_gene: TRBJ2-3
CDR3aa: CASSLAALDGDTQYF

v_gene: TRBV18
j_gene: TRBJ2-7
CDR3aa: CASSFFDRGEYEQYF

v_gene: TRBV4-2
j_gene: TRBJ1-2
CDR3aa: CASSQDTTRANYGYTF

v_gene: TRBV27
j_gene: TRBJ2-1
CDR3aa: CASSQLAGANNEQFF

v_gene: TRBV18
j_gene: TRBJ2-5
CDR3aa: CASSLQETQYF

v_gene: TRBV7-8
j_gene: TRBJ1-1
CDR3aa: CASSLAGTGYTEAFF

v_gene: TRBV6-1
j_gene: TRBJ2-3
CDR3aa: CASATLRGMSDTQYF

v_gene: TRBV6-1
j_gene: TRBJ1-5
CDR3aa: CASSGQHSNQPQHF

v_gene: TRBV6-5
j_gene: TRBJ1-1
CDR3aa: CASSAGPEAFF

v_gene: TRBV5-4
j_gene: TRBJ1-2
CDR3aa: CASRRSGYNGYTF

v_gene: TRBV27
j_gene: TRBJ2-7
CDR3aa: CASSLTEEYEQYF

v_gene: TRBV7-9
j_gene: TRBJ2-2
CDR3aa: CASSSRGGTGELFF

v_gene: TRBV27
j_gene: TRBJ1-2
CDR3aa: CASSPRGQEGYGYTF

v_gene: TRBV27
j_gene: TRBJ1-5
CDR3aa: CASSLVPYSNQPQHF

v_gene: TRBV12-5
j_gene: TRBJ2-3
CDR3aa: CASGPDSFRDTQYF

v_gene: TRBV11-3
j_gene: TRBJ2-3
CDR3aa: CASSLGGFDTQYF

v_gene: TRBV15
j_gene: TRBJ1-3
CDR3aa: CATSRDKGVGNTIYF

v_gene: TRBV2
j_gene: TRBJ2-6
CDR3aa: CASSRGVSGANVLTF